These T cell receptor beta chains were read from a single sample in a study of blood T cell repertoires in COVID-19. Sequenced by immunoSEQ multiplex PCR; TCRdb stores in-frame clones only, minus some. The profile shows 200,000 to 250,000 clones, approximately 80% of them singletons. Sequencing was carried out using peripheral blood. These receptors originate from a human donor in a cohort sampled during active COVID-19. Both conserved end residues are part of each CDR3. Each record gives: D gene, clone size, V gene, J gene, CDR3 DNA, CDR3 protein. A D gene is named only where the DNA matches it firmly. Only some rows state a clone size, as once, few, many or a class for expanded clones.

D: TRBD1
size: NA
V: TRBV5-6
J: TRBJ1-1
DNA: TGTGCCAGCAGCTGGGGGACAGGGGGCGTGGGGACTGAAGCTTTCTTT
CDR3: CASSWGTGGVGTEAFF

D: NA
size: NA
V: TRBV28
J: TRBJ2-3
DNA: TGTGCCAGCAGTTCCCTACAGACCCCTAGCACAGATACGCAGTATTTT
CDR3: CASSSLQTPSTDTQYF

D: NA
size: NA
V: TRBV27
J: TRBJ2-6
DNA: TGTGCCAGCAAGAGGGTTGCTGGGGCCAACGTCCTGACTTTC
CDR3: CASKRVAGANVLTF

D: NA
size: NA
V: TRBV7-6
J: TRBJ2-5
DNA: TGTGCCAGCAGCTTAGACCCAGGAGGCGGGGAGACCCAGTACTTC
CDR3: CASSLDPGGGETQYF

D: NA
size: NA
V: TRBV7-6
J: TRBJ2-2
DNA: TGTGCCAGCAGCTTAGATCCGGGACAGAACACCGGGGAGCTGTTTTTT
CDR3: CASSLDPGQNTGELFF

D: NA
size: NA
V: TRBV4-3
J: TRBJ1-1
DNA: TGCGCCAGCAGCCCCGGACAAGGTGAAGTGAACACTGAAGCTTTCTTT
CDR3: CASSPGQGEVNTEAFF

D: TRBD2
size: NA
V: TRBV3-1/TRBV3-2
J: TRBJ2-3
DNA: TGTGCCAGCAGCCAAGATAAAGCGGGGTCGTATTTT
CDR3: CASSQDKAGSYF

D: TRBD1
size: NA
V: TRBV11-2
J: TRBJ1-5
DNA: TGTGCCAGCAGCGCGGGGACAGGGTGGGATCAGCCCCAGCATTTT
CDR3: CASSAGTGWDQPQHF

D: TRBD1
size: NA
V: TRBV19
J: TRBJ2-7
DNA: TGTGCCAGTAGTGGATTTGGACAGGGGAATTCCTACGAGCAGTACTTC
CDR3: CASSGFGQGNSYEQYF

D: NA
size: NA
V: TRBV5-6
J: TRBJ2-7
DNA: TGTGCCAGCAGCTTTGGCCGATACGAGCAGTACTTC
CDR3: CASSFGRYEQYF

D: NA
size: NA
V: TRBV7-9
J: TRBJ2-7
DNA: TGTGCCAGCAGCTTAGGCCAGGGAGGTGAGCAGTACTTC
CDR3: CASSLGQGGEQYF

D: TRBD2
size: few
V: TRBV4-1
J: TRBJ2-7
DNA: TGCGCCAGCAGCCAAGGCACTCGCGGGGGTTACGAGCAGTACTTC
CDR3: CASSQGTRGGYEQYF

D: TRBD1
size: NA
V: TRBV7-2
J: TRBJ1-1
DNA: TGTGCCAGCCGACTCACAGGGGGAGGCACTGAAGCTTTCTTT
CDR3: CASRLTGGGTEAFF

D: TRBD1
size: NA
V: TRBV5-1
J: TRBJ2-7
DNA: TGCGCCAGCAGCTTATCAGGGACAGGGATGGGCGAGCAGTACTTC
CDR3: CASSLSGTGMGEQYF

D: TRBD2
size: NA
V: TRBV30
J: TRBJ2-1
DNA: TGTGCCTGGAGCGGGACTAGCGGGGGTCTGAGCTCCTACAATGAGCAGTTCTTC
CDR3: CAWSGTSGGLSSYNEQFF

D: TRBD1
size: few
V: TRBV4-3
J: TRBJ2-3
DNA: TGCGCCAGCAGCCAAGAACGGAACAGGGGGGCGAGCACAGATACGCAGTATTTT
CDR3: CASSQERNRGASTDTQYF

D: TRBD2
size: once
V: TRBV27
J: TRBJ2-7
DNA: TGTGCCAGCAGTCCTTTACTAGCGGGAGGGCCTTCCGAGCAGTACTTC
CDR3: CASSPLLAGGPSEQYF

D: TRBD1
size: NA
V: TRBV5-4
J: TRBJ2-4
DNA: TGTGCCAGCAGCCGCGAGGGGACAGGGTTAAACATTCAGTACTTC
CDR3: CASSREGTGLNIQYF

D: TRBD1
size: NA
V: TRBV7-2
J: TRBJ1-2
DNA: TGTGCCAGCAGCTTACGCTCGCCAGGGGGCGATTATGGCTACACCTTC
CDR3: CASSLRSPGGDYGYTF

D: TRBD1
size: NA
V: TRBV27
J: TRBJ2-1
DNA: TGTGCCAGCAGTTTCTCCATCGACAGGGCGAGGGCCAACAATGAGCAGTTCTTC
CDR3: CASSFSIDRARANNEQFF

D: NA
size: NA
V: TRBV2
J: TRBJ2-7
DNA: TGTGCCAGCACGGTAATGGGCTTGGAGCAGTACTTC
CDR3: CASTVMGLEQYF

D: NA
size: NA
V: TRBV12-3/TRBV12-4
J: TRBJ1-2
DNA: TGTGCCAGCAGTTTATCCAGGGACTATGGCTACACCTTC
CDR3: CASSLSRDYGYTF

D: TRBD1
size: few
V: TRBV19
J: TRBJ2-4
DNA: TGTGCCAGTAGTCAAGACAGGGGAAACATTCAGTACTTC
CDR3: CASSQDRGNIQYF

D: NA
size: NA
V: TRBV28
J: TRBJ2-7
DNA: TGTGCCAGCAGTTTTATCCTTTACGAGCAGTACTTC
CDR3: CASSFILYEQYF

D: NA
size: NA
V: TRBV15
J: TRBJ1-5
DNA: TGTGCCACCAGCGCCCCTGGAGGGAATCAGCCCCAGCATTTT
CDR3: CATSAPGGNQPQHF

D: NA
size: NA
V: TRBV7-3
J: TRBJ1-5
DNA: TGTGCCAGCAGCCTCGGGGACACATATCAGCCCCAGCATTTT
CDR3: CASSLGDTYQPQHF

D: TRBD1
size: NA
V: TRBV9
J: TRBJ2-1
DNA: TGTGCCAGCAGCGTAGTGCCGGGACAGGATGAGCAGTTCTTC
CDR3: CASSVVPGQDEQFF

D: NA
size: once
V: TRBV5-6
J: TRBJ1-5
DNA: TGTGCCAGCAGCTCCAGGGTATCGCCCCAGCATTTT
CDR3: CASSSRVSPQHF

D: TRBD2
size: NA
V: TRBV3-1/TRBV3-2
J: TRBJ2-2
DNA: TGTGCCAGCAGCCTTAGCGGGGGGGGCGGCACCGGGGAGCTGTTTTTT
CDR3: CASSLSGGGGTGELFF

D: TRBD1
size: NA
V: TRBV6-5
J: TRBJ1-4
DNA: TGTGCCAGCAGAAGCCAGGGGGCAACTAATGAAAAACTGTTTTTT
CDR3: CASRSQGATNEKLFF

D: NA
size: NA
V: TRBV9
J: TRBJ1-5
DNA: TGTGCCAGCAGCGTAGGTCCGGTTCTTAATCAGCCCCAGCATTTT
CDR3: CASSVGPVLNQPQHF

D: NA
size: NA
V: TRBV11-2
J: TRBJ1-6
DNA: TGTGCCAGCAGCTACGGACAGAAGAATTCACCCCTCCACTTT
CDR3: CASSYGQKNSPLHF

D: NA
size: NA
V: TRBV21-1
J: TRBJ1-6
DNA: TGTGCCAGCATCCAAAGATCGGACTCTTACTATAATTCACCCCTCCACTTT
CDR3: CASIQRSDSYYNSPLHF

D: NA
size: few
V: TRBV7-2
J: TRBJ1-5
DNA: TGTGCCAGCAGCCCAAAAGGGGAGGGACCCAATCAGCCCCAGCATTTT
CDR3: CASSPKGEGPNQPQHF

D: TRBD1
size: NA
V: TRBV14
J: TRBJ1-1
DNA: TGTGCCAGCAGCCAAGGGACAGGGGGCGAGGTGGCGATGAACACTGAAGCTTTCTTT
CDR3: CASSQGTGGEVAMNTEAFF

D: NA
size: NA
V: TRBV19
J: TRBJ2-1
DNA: TGTGCCAGTAGTATATCATCAGGGGTCTACAATGAGCAGTTCTTC
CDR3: CASSISSGVYNEQFF

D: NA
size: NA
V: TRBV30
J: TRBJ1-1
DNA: TGTGCCTGGACATCCCCAAACACTGAAGCTTTCTTT
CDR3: CAWTSPNTEAFF